This T cell receptor beta chain was identified during a study of blood T cell repertoires in COVID-19. Across the whole study: Collection of acute and convalescent COVID-19 samples took place in the United States, Italy and Spain. PBMCs, B-cell-depleted T cells, or T cells were the source of the cDNA or gDNA that made up the material.

As handled by the study authors: Nucleated cell counts were estimated from reference gene primer amplification. The protocol was immunoSEQ multiplex PCR, while the TCRdb copy is restricted to in-frame clones and leaves out a portion. V, J and clone size reflect that table, while D and trimming were determined from the DNA. The table records hundreds of thousands of clones, roughly 89% of them present only once. Trimming stripped 5 bases from V and 7 bases from J, with 8 bases between. The CDR3 extends over 11 amino acids. From germline, CDR1 is MDHEN and CDR2 SYDVKM. Seattle's enrolled individuals joined amid active infection and were then monitored longitudinally.

Material: peripheral blood. The chain recombines TRBV28 with TRBJ1-2; TRBD1 is a possible D gene (6 bases). This TCR derives from a woman aged 35 to 49 with COVID-19, enrolled during active disease. In nucleotides, the CDR3 is TGTGCCAGCAGTGGGGGCGGTGGCTACACCTTC. Its protein product is CASSGGGGYTF.